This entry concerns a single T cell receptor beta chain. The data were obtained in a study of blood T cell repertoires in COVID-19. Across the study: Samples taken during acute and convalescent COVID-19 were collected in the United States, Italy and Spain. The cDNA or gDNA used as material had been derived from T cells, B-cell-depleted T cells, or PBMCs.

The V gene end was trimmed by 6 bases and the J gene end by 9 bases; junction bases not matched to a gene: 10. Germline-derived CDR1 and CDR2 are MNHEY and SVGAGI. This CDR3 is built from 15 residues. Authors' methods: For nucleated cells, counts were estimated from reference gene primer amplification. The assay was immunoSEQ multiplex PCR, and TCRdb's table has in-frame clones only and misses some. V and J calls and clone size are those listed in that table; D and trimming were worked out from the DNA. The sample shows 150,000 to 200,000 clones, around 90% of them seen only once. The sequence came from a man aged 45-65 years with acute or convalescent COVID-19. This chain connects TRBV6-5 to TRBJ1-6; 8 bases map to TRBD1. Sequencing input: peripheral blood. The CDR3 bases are TGTGCCAGCAGCCAAGGACAGGGCGGCGGTTCACCCCTCCACTTT. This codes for CASSQGQGGGSPLHF.